The 3 T cell receptor beta chains given below trace back to one sample, sequenced in a study of blood T cell repertoires in COVID-19. The data were produced by immunoSEQ multiplex PCR, yet TCRdb's version contains in-frame clones alone and is incomplete. The sample records tens of thousands of clones, 80% to 85% being singletons. Sequencing was performed on peripheral blood. Every receptor here comes from a man aged 60 to 69 with acute or convalescent COVID-19.

The chain employs TRBV27 and TRBJ2-7; 11 nucleotides line up with TRBD1. Unmatched junction bases numbered 2, after V lost 5 bases and J lost 2 bases. Per germline, CDR1 MNHEY and CDR2 SMNVEV (reference sequence). The length of the CDR3 is 14 residues. CDR3 region: CASSGDRGAYEQYF. For the CDR3, the DNA is TGTGCCAGCAGTGGGGACAGGGGGGCCTACGAGCAGTACTTC.

The J gene is TRBJ2-1, the V gene TRBV5-6; D possibly corresponds to TRBD1 (8 bases). Trimming cost V 9 bases and J 4 bases, with 17 bases left between them. This CDR3 is built from 14 residues. In germline, CDR1 is SGHDT, CDR2 YYEEEE. The CDR3 DNA sequence: TGTGCCACCCACCTACAGGGGGGGTACAATGAGCAGTTCTTC. Protein: CATHLQGGYNEQFF.

The chain carries TRBV10-3 and TRBJ2-3; TRBD1 matches at 10 bases. The germline CDR1 and CDR2 sequences are ENHRY and SYGVKD. CDR3 length: 16 residues. V lost 4 bases and J lost 1; bases outside the gene matches: 5. The CDR3 sequence is CAISAGQGGGTDTQYF. CDR3 sequence (DNA): TGTGCCATCAGTGCTGGACAGGGGGGAGGCACAGATACGCAGTATTTT.